Shown below are 5 T cell receptor beta chains from a single sample sequenced in a study of cytomegalovirus exposure and HLA in healthy donors. Primers: 60 Vbeta forward and 13 Jbeta reverse. Some clones are missing from TCRdb's copy, which holds only in-frame ones; the method was immunoSEQ multiplex PCR. The table shows 75,000 to 90,000 clones, with 55% to 65% occurring only once. Sequencing used PBMCs. The receptors shown here come from a middle-aged woman in good health and CMV-seropositive.

This clone came up a few times. The chain employs TRBV28 and TRBJ1-2, with no clear D. Trimming shortened V by 3 bases and J by 4 bases, and 6 bases separated the two germline ends. In germline, CDR1 is MDHEN, CDR2 SYDVKM. This CDR3 has 12 amino acids. The CDR3 loop reads CASSFSSYGYTF. The CDR3 DNA reads as TGTGCCAGCAGTTTTTCCAGCTATGGCTACACCTTC.

In this sample, this clone turned up a few times. The V gene is TRBV19, the J gene TRBJ2-7, with a weak D call TRBD1 (6 bases). The V end was cut by 3 bases, the J end by 0 bases, with 18 bases between. CDR1 is LNHDA, CDR2 SQIVND, per germline (reference sequence). The CDR3 sequence is 17 residues long. The CDR3 is CASSIGEGQGFSYEQYF. For the CDR3, the DNA is TGTGCCAGTAGTATTGGAGAAGGTCAGGGGTTCTCCTACGAGCAGTACTTC.

The chain combines TRBV6-1 with TRBJ2-5, with D possibly matching TRBD2 (6 bases). Germline-derived CDR1 and CDR2 are MNHNS and SASEGT. The CDR3 runs 16 residues. Trimming took off 1 base at V and 4 bases at J, with 16 bases between the two ends. This CDR3 reads CASSEEGGWATETQYF. CDR3 nucleotides: TGTGCCAGCAGTGAAGAGGGAGGTTGGGCGACAGAGACCCAGTACTTC.

The chain employs TRBV7-9 and TRBJ2-5, with 10 bases matching TRBD2. V shed 5 bases, J shed 3 bases, and the junction held 6 bases outside the gene matches. Germline lookup yields CDR1 SEHNR and CDR2 FQNEAQ (reference sequence). The CDR3 runs 15 residues. The CDR3 DNA sequence: TGTGCCAGCAGCCGAAGCGGGAGGGGGGAAGAGACCCAGTACTTC. It yields the protein CASSRSGRGEETQYF.

The V gene is TRBV6-6, the J gene TRBJ2-5; 10 nucleotides match TRBD2. The DNA matches TRBJ2-7 better at its end, which makes the J call doubtful. This CDR3 comprises 16 residues. Germline V gene sequence: CDR1 MNHNY, CDR2 SVGAGI (reference sequence). The CDR3 spells CASESLSGRAGYEQYF. CDR3 nucleotides: TGTGCCAGCGAATCCCTCAGCGGGAGGGCGGGGTACGAGCAGTACTTC.